One and the same sample provided the 21 T cell receptor beta chains below, sequenced in a study of blood T cells in healthy people across ages. The authors ran a second PCR of 7 to 11 cycles using a sample-barcoded 5' primer and a J-beta primer mix. TCRdb re-derived calls from the 5' RACE reads in MiXCR, one entry per CDR3 protein. The data show 870,000 or so distinct CDR3 sequences, less than 35% seen once. Sequencing used blood. These receptors came from a woman of 80 years or more in good health.

This clonotype was observed many times. The rearrangement uses TRBV29-1 and TRBJ2-7, with D tentatively TRBD2 (6 bases). This CDR3 is built from 11 residues. CDR1 SQVTM and CDR2 ANQGSEA come from the germline V gene. The V and J ends lost 5 bases and 2 bases respectively, with 7 bases between them. The CDR3 bases are TGCAGCGTTTGGACTACCTACGAGCAGTACTTC. Protein: CSVWTTYEQYF.

The chain links TRBV19 to TRBJ2-3, with a possible D match to TRBD2 (6 bases). Germline V CDR1 and CDR2: LNHDA, SQIVND (reference sequence). Trimming pared 3 bases from V and 1 base from J, leaving 8 bases between. This CDR3 has 14 amino acids. The CDR3 DNA is TGTGCCAGTAGTATCAGGAGGGGCACAGATACGCAGTATTTT. Its translation is CASSIRRGTDTQYF.

This clonotype was counted at least ten times. The CDR3 nucleotides read TGCAGTGCTACATACCGGGACAGGGAATCCTACGAGCAGTACTTC. Its protein is CSATYRDRESYEQYF. V gene TRBV20-1 combines with J gene TRBJ2-7, with 9 bases lining up with TRBD1. Germline CDR1 reads DFQATT; CDR2 reads SNEGSKA (reference sequence). The CDR3 is 15 amino acids. Unmatched junction bases numbered 8, after V lost 4 bases and J lost 1 base.

About this clonotype itself: Possible read error: a much larger clone is one base away. The V and J genes are TRBV20-1 and TRBJ2-3; 8 bases match TRBD2. Losses at the gene ends were 0 bases for V and 5 bases for J; bases not matched to a gene: 7. Germline CDR1 reads DFQATT; CDR2 reads SNEGSKA (reference sequence). CDR3 length equals 15 residues. CDR3 in DNA: TGCAGTGCTAGAGAGCCCAGCGGGGGTAAAGATACGCAGTATTTT. It translates to CSAREPSGGKDTQYF.

In regard to this clonotype: A junction boundary mismatches the germline segment, possibly from a read error. This chain uses TRBV12-3 or TRBV12-4 with TRBJ2-3; D unclear. The CDR3 spans 12 residues. CDR3 region: CASRPSTETQYF. The CDR3, as DNA: TGTGCCAGCAGACCAAGCACAGAGACGCAGTATTTT.

Details on this clonotype: A read error may produce the germline difference seen at one junction end. The CDR3 spells CASSLKTGPYSRANVLTF. For the CDR3, the DNA is TGTGCCAGCAGCTTAAAAACGGGACCGTACTCTAGGGCCAACGTCCTGACTTTC. The chain recombines TRBV5-4 with TRBJ2-6; TRBD1 or TRBD2 may be the D gene (5 bases each). From germline, CDR1 is SGHNT and CDR2 YYREEE (reference sequence). CDR3 length: 18 amino acids.

This clonotype came up many times. The V and J genes are TRBV7-2 and TRBJ2-1; 8 nucleotides align to TRBD2. After removal of 1 base from V and 8 bases from J, the junction contained 7 bases not matched to a gene. CDR3 length: 15 amino acids. Per germline, CDR1 SGHTA and CDR2 FQGNSA. DNA for the CDR3: TGTGCCAGCAGCTTAGTCGGCGGGGGGATCGATGAGCAGTTCTTC. As protein: CASSLVGGGIDEQFF.

This clonotype was counted ten times or more. V and J are TRBV5-1 and TRBJ2-7; a possible D gene is TRBD2 (5 bases). Germline V CDR1 and CDR2: SGHRS, YFSETQ. Trimming took 0 bases from V and 3 from J, leaving 13 bases between them. CDR3 size: 15 residues. CDR3 sequence: CASSLDAGSLYEQYF. CDR3 in DNA: TGCGCCAGCAGCTTGGATGCGGGTAGCCTCTACGAGCAGTACTTC.

This clonotype has more than one count but fewer than ten. J is TRBJ2-5 and V is TRBV27; either TRBD1 or TRBD2 may fit D (6 bases each). V was cut by 6 bases and J by 11 bases, with 22 bases left in between. This CDR3 is 14 amino acids long. Germline CDR1 and CDR2: MNHEY and SMNVEV (reference sequence). The CDR3 loop is CASREAGGGNEQYF. The CDR3, as DNA: TGTGCCAGCAGGGAGGCCGGGGGCGGGAATGAGCAGTACTTC.

This clonotype was picked up many times. The chain uses TRBV7-9 and TRBJ2-7; 8 bases are shared with TRBD2. The CDR3 has 14 residues. The germline CDR1 and CDR2 sequences are SEHNR and FQNEAQ (reference sequence). V lost 2 bases and J lost 3; bases outside the gene matches: 3. Here the CDR3 DNA reads TGTGCCAGCAGCTTAACAGCGGGGGTCTACGAGCAGTACTTC. Translated: CASSLTAGVYEQYF.

V usage is TRBV7-2 and J usage is TRBJ1-1; D may be TRBD1 (6 bases). The CDR3 spans 15 residues. Germline-derived CDR1 and CDR2 are SGHTA and FQGNSA. The V and J ends lost 4 bases and 6 bases respectively, with 18 bases between them. The CDR3 is CASSWGQGVPPEAFF. The CDR3 coding sequence is TGTGCCAGCAGCTGGGGGCAGGGTGTTCCCCCTGAAGCTTTCTTT.

Worth noting for this clonotype: Since a much larger clone is just one base distant, this may be a read error. This chain links TRBV10-3 with TRBJ2-5; D possibly uses TRBD1 or TRBD2 (6 bases each). In germline, CDR1 is ENHRY, CDR2 SYGVKD. CDR3 size: 14 residues. Trimming removed 6 bases at V and 5 bases at J, with 16 bases between. The CDR3 spells CAIRNGGLGETQYF. In nucleotides, the CDR3 is TGTGCCATCAGGAACGGGGGCTTAGGGGAGACCCAGTACTTC.

This clonotype was counted between two and nine times. The rearrangement links TRBV28 to TRBJ1-5; D is unresolved. CDR3 length: 16 residues. Germline CDR1 MDHEN, CDR2 SYDVKM. The V end was cut by 1 base, the J end by 2 bases, with 12 bases between. CDR3 amino acids: CASSLSGKGRNQPQHF. CDR3 DNA: TGTGCCAGCAGTTTATCCGGAAAAGGACGCAATCAGCCCCAGCATTTT.

This clonotype was counted ten times or more. The chain employs TRBV28 and TRBJ2-1; D is ambiguous. Trimming left V 5 bases short and J 0 bases short, with 14 bases between. The CDR3 spans 16 residues. The germline gives CDR1 MDHEN, CDR2 SYDVKM. The CDR3 protein is CASSPTGLGSYNEQFF. CDR3 DNA sequence: TGTGCCAGCAGTCCCACCGGCCTAGGCTCCTACAATGAGCAGTTCTTC.

This clonotype was seen ten or more times. The chain combines TRBV3-1 with TRBJ2-5; D remains unclear. CDR1 and CDR2 (germline): LGHDT, YNNKEL (reference sequence). V dropped 0 bases and J dropped 3 bases, with 17 bases sitting between them. There are 17 residues in the CDR3. The CDR3 bases are TGTGCCAGCAGCCAAGAGCAAGGTCGGGCTGGAAAAGAGACCCAGTACTTC. Translated, it gives CASSQEQGRAGKETQYF.

The sample holds a few counts of this clonotype. In DNA form, the CDR3 reads TGTGCCACCAGCCCCGGACAGACGGGGAATCGCGGGGAGCTGTTTTTT. It is translated as CATSPGQTGNRGELFF. The rearrangement uses TRBV24-1 and TRBJ2-2, with D perhaps TRBD1 (6 bases). The CDR3 extends over 16 amino acids. From germline, CDR1 is KGHDR and CDR2 SFDVKD. V was cut by 7 bases and J by 7 bases, with 21 bases left in between.

This clonotype was observed at least ten times. J is TRBJ2-7 and V is TRBV28; D is possibly TRBD1 (7 bases). With 5 bases removed from V and 3 bases from J, the gap between germline ends came to 14 bases. Germline assignment: CDR1 MDHEN and CDR2 SYDVKM. This CDR3 has 14 residues. This CDR3 is CASSPPGGIYEQYF. The CDR3 region has the DNA TGTGCCAGCAGTCCCCCAGGGGGGATCTACGAGCAGTACTTC.

This clonotype was counted ten times or more. The chain employs TRBV6-2 or TRBV6-3 and TRBJ2-1; 9 nucleotides agree with TRBD2. Germline V gene sequence: CDR1 MNHEY, CDR2 SVGEGT. Trimming removed 5 bases from V and 4 bases from J; junction bases left unmatched: 6. The CDR3 totals 15 residues. The CDR3 DNA follows: TGTGCCAGCAGTGCGCGGGGGGGCCCTTACAATGAGCAGTTCTTC. It codes for CASSARGGPYNEQFF.

This clonotype came up a few times. A much more abundant neighbour one base away suggests this may be a read error. V is TRBV12-3 or TRBV12-4 and J is TRBJ2-3, with D maybe TRBD1 (7 bases). The CDR3 consists of 15 residues. V was cut by 7 bases and J by 13 bases, with 27 bases left in between. The CDR3 DNA sequence: TGTGCCAGCACCCAGGGGGGACAGCGCACAGATGCGGAGTATTTT. This codes for CASTQGGQRTDAEYF.

This clonotype was seen a few times. The rearrangement uses TRBV30 and TRBJ1-5; a weak D match, TRBD1 (5 bases). V was pared by 2 bases and J by 4 bases, with 9 bases between. The CDR3 extends over 13 amino acids. Germline V gene sequence: CDR1 GTSNPN, CDR2 SVGIG (reference sequence). CDR3 sequence: CAWSLEGNQPQHF. In DNA, the CDR3 is TGTGCCTGGAGTTTGGAGGGGAATCAGCCCCAGCATTTT.

This clonotype has at least ten counts. The rearrangement links TRBV20-1 to TRBJ1-2; D remains ambiguous. CDR1 and CDR2 (germline): DFQATT, SNEGSKA (reference sequence). There are 13 residues in the CDR3. V was clipped by 5 bases and J by 7 bases, with 17 bases between them. Here the CDR3 reads CSAVARSLFGYTF. CDR3 nucleotide sequence: TGCAGTGCTGTCGCCCGGAGCCTGTTTGGCTACACCTTC.